Listed below are T cell receptor beta chains from one sample, sequenced in a study of metastatic and nonmetastatic thyroid tumors. TCRdb re-analyzed the PCR reads through MiXCR. The sample has about 15,000 clones, roughly 29% seen once; the top ten hold under 12%. Material: blood. These receptors originate from a female donor with papillary thyroid cancer or a benign thyroid nodule (not recorded which). Some clones in this sample may be carry-over from other donors' samples. The CDR3 runs from the conserved cysteine through the conserved F or W. Each record gives: V gene, D gene, clone size, J gene, CDR3 protein, CDR3 DNA. D genes are given only for firm matches. A clone size is listed for some rows: how often the clone was seen (once, few, many), or a class if it is expanded.

TRBV7-8	TRBD2	NA	TRBJ2-7	CASSIGLAGTYEQYF	TGTGCCAGCAGCATCGGACTAGCGGGGACCTACGAGCAGTACTTC
TRBV30	NA	NA	TRBJ2-1	CAWSLEGIEQFF	TGTGCCTGGAGTTTGGAGGGCATTGAGCAGTTCTTC
TRBV7-6	NA	NA	TRBJ2-7	CASTVATGSSYEQYF	TGTGCCAGCACCGTCGCAACGGGAAGCTCCTACGAGCAGTACTTC
TRBV7-6	NA	many	TRBJ1-1	CASTAGTEAFF	TGTGCCAGCACAGCCGGGACTGAAGCTTTCTTT
TRBV20-1	TRBD2	NA	TRBJ2-1	CSAREGSGSEQFF	TGCAGTGCTAGAGAGGGGAGCGGGAGTGAGCAGTTCTTC
TRBV6-2/TRBV6-3	NA	many	TRBJ1-5	CASRPLRGDINQPQHF	TGTGCCAGCAGACCGCTTCGGGGGGACATCAATCAGCCCCAGCATTTT
TRBV27	TRBD2	NA	TRBJ2-7	CASSLGAGVAYEQYF	TGTGCCAGCAGTTTAGGCGCGGGGGTCGCCTACGAGCAGTACTTC
TRBV5-1	NA	medium-sized	TRBJ2-3	CASSPVQGEGTDTQYF	TGCGCCAGCAGCCCGGTTCAGGGGGAGGGCACAGATACGCAGTATTTT
TRBV19	TRBD2	NA	TRBJ2-2	CASSWASGDGELFF	TGTGCCAGTAGTTGGGCTAGCGGGGACGGGGAGCTGTTTTTT
TRBV7-6	NA	many	TRBJ1-4	CASSPDNEKLFF	TGTGCCAGCAGCCCCGATAATGAAAAACTGTTTTTT
TRBV6-1	NA	medium-sized	TRBJ1-1	CASSQGLNTEAFF	TGTGCCAGCAGTCAGGGGTTGAACACTGAAGCTTTCTTT
TRBV5-6	NA	many	TRBJ1-4	CASSLVSGLGEKLFF	TGTGCCAGCAGCTTGGTGTCGGGTCTCGGTGAAAAACTGTTTTTT
TRBV12-3/TRBV12-4	NA	medium-sized	TRBJ2-2	CASSLSWFGGNTGELFF	TGTGCCAGCAGTTTAAGTTGGTTCGGGGGGAACACCGGGGAGCTGTTTTTT
TRBV20-1	NA	medium-sized	TRBJ2-7	CSARDVPGEQYF	TGCAGTGCTAGAGATGTACCGGGGGAGCAGTACTTC
TRBV20-1	NA	many	TRBJ2-5	CSARAANQETQYF	TGCAGTGCTAGAGCGGCCAACCAAGAGACCCAGTACTTC
TRBV5-1	NA	NA	TRBJ1-6	CASRDRQDSPLHF	TGCGCCAGCAGGGACCGTCAAGATTCACCCCTCCACTTT
TRBV5-1	TRBD1	many	TRBJ2-5	CASRTGQETQYF	TGCGCCAGCCGGACAGGCCAAGAGACCCAGTACTTC
TRBV5-1	TRBD1	many	TRBJ2-5	CASSLGQGQETQYF	TGCGCCAGCAGCTTGGGACAGGGACAAGAGACCCAGTACTTC
TRBV10-3	NA	many	TRBJ1-5	CAISPRGFWPQHF	TGTGCCATCAGCCCCCGGGGTTTTTGGCCCCAGCATTTT
TRBV18	TRBD2	many	TRBJ2-1	CASSPSGGPYNEQFF	TGTGCCAGCTCCCCTAGCGGGGGGCCGTACAATGAGCAGTTCTTC
TRBV30	TRBD1	medium-sized	TRBJ1-6	CAWNDRARAYNSPLHF	TGTGCCTGGAACGACAGGGCGAGGGCCTATAATTCACCCCTCCACTTT
TRBV4-1	NA	NA	TRBJ2-2	CASIQDISVMGGWTVELFF	TGCGCCAGCATCCAAGATATTTCGGTCATGGGGGGTTGGACCGTGGAGCTGTTTTTT
TRBV3-1	NA	many	TRBJ2-7	CASSQVGDSYEQYF	TGTGCCAGCAGCCAAGTCGGGGACTCCTACGAGCAGTACTTC
TRBV20-1	TRBD2	medium-sized	TRBJ2-7	CSAGGSSYEQYF	TGCAGTGCAGGCGGGAGCTCCTACGAGCAGTACTTC
TRBV7-9	TRBD2	medium-sized	TRBJ2-7	CASSLGTSGPTEQYF	TGTGCCAGCAGCTTGGGGACTAGCGGACCGACCGAGCAGTACTTC
TRBV3-1	NA	NA	TRBJ1-4	CASSQGWGTNEKLFF	TGTGCCAGCAGCCAGGGGTGGGGGACAAATGAAAAACTGTTTTTT
TRBV20-1	NA	NA	TRBJ1-1	CSARDTTTILGDTEAFF	TGCAGTGCTAGAGATACGACAACCATCCTAGGGGACACTGAAGCTTTCTTT
TRBV20-1	NA	medium-sized	TRBJ2-1	CSASWSTSYNEQFF	TGCAGTGCTAGTTGGTCCACATCCTACAATGAGCAGTTCTTC
TRBV28	NA	few	TRBJ2-7	CASSLRGGAYEQYF	TGTGCCAGCAGCCTAAGGGGGGGAGCCTACGAGCAGTACTTC
TRBV15	TRBD1	few	TRBJ2-1	CATSRDVGTGKYNEQFF	TGTGCCACCAGCAGAGATGTTGGGACAGGGAAATACAATGAGCAGTTCTTC
TRBV20-1	NA	medium-sized	TRBJ1-1	CSALSDRYTEAFF	TGCAGTGCCCTTTCCGACAGGTACACTGAAGCTTTCTTT
TRBV30	NA	medium-sized	TRBJ1-3	CAWSRGSGNTIYF	TGTGCCTGGAGTAGAGGGTCTGGAAACACCATATATTTT
TRBV27	NA	few	TRBJ1-2	CASSWSGSNYGYTF	TGTGCCAGCAGTTGGTCAGGGTCTAACTATGGCTACACCTTC
TRBV6-1	TRBD2	NA	TRBJ2-5	CASSEDGGGATVETQYF	TGTGCCAGCAGTGAAGATGGCGGGGGGGCGACGGTAGAGACCCAGTACTTC
TRBV18	TRBD1	NA	TRBJ1-1	CASSPRTRTGLGTEAFF	TGTGCCAGCTCACCCAGAACTCGGACAGGGTTGGGCACTGAAGCTTTCTTT
TRBV6-1	NA	NA	TRBJ1-1	CASMAPQGVSTEAFF	TGTGCCAGCATGGCCCCCCAAGGGGTCTCGACTGAAGCTTTCTTT
TRBV4-3	NA	NA	TRBJ1-6	CASSQTVNSPLHF	TGCGCCAGCAGCCAAACGGTTAATTCACCCCTCCACTTT
TRBV4-1	TRBD2	NA	TRBJ2-1	CASSQGGGGPYNEQFF	TGCGCCAGCAGCCAAGGCGGCGGGGGGCCGTACAATGAGCAGTTCTTC
TRBV9	NA	NA	TRBJ1-2	CASSVDQGRGYTF	TGTGCCAGCAGCGTAGACCAGGGACGTGGCTACACCTTC
TRBV12-3/TRBV12-4	NA	medium-sized	TRBJ1-1	CASSRTGDTEAFF	TGTGCCAGCAGCCGGACGGGGGACACTGAAGCTTTCTTT
TRBV28	NA	few	TRBJ2-7	CASSSGTHYEQYF	TGTGCCAGCAGTTCCGGGACCCACTACGAGCAGTACTTC
TRBV20-1	NA	NA	TRBJ1-2	CSARDQWGGYGYTF	TGCAGTGCTAGAGATCAGTGGGGAGGCTATGGCTACACCTTC
TRBV12-3/TRBV12-4	NA	few	TRBJ2-1	CASSLLVSDEQFF	TGTGCCAGCAGTTTACTGGTTTCTGACGAGCAGTTCTTC